The 16 T cell receptor beta chains presented below share a single source sample, sequenced in a study of T cells in Graves' hyperthyroidism and ophthalmopathy. Amplified TCR beta CDR3 regions came from RNA transcripts. HTBI primers were used for first-round RT-PCR of the TCR CDR3. TCRdb recomputed calls from the multiplex PCR reads with MiXCR, one row per CDR3 protein. The sample carries roughly 520,000 distinct CDR3 sequences, less than 25% recorded once. Specimen: blood. These receptors were collected from a woman in her twenties or thirties with Graves' ophthalmopathy.

This clonotype came up many times. This chain links TRBV7-2 with TRBJ1-2; 10 positions match TRBD1. This CDR3 spans 15 amino acids. V gave up 1 base and J gave up 8 bases; unmatched junction bases: 7. Germline V gives CDR1 SGHTA, CDR2 FQGNSA. CDR3 region: CASSLGGQGSPGYTF. CDR3 nucleotide sequence: TGTGCCAGCAGCTTAGGGGGACAGGGGTCTCCGGGCTACACCTTC.

This clonotype was recorded at least ten times. The genes are TRBV29-1 and TRBJ1-2; a weak D match, TRBD1 (5 bases). The V gene lost 3 bases and the J gene lost 4 bases, with 12 bases spanning the gap. This CDR3 has 13 amino acids. Germline CDR1 is SQVTM and CDR2 is ANQGSEA. The CDR3 DNA follows: TGCAGCGTTGAGGGCAGGGAGCCCTATGGCTACACCTTC. It yields the protein CSVEGREPYGYTF.

This clonotype occurred a few times. V usage is TRBV27 and J usage is TRBJ1-6; weak D call: TRBD1 (5 bases). The CDR3 consists of 20 residues. Germline V gene data show CDR1 as MNHEY and CDR2 as SMNVEV (reference sequence). Trimming stripped 10 bases from V and 6 bases from J, with 34 bases between. The CDR3 DNA reads TGTGCCAACATCCTAGAGGGGCAGGGACCGGACGAGCCGGGTAATTCACCCCTCCACTTT. The encoded protein is CANILEGQGPDEPGNSPLHF.

Only a few counts were recorded for this clonotype. The chain has TRBV12-3 or TRBV12-4 and TRBJ1-5; D gene uncertain. The ends were cut back, 3 bases at V and 6 bases at J, with 15 bases in the middle. The CDR3 has 15 residues. CDR3 amino acids: CASSFQDLAGQPQHF. The CDR3 bases are TGTGCCAGCAGTTTCCAGGACCTCGCAGGTCAGCCCCAGCATTTT.

CDR3 coding DNA: TGTGCCAGCACTACTTCGGTTGAGGGGCCCAACTATGGCTACACCTTC. Translating it yields CASTTSVEGPNYGYTF. The V and J genes are TRBV28 and TRBJ1-2; tentative D call: TRBD1 (5 bases). The CDR3 totals 16 residues. CDR1 and CDR2 (germline): MDHEN, SYDVKM. The V end was cut by 7 bases, the J end by 2 bases, with 20 bases between.

In its sample, this clonotype was seen many times. The V gene is TRBV7-2, the J gene TRBJ2-5, with TRBD1 matching over 8 bases. The CDR3 covers 15 residues. Per the germline V gene, CDR1 is SGHTA and CDR2 is FQGNSA. Trimming took 2 bases from V and 4 from J; bases not matched to a gene: 6. The chain's CDR3 is CASSLSRDRGETQYF. CDR3 nucleotides: TGTGCCAGCAGCTTATCCCGCGACAGGGGAGAGACCCAGTACTTC.

The table lists this clonotype with many counts. The CDR3 here is CASSISALGGPQHF. CDR3 in DNA: TGTGCCAGTAGTATAAGTGCCCTCGGGGGGCCCCAGCATTTT. The chain carries TRBV19 and TRBJ1-5, with a possible D match to TRBD1 (5 bases). Trimming removed 2 bases at V and 9 bases at J, with 14 bases between. Germline lookup yields CDR1 LNHDA and CDR2 SQIVND (reference sequence). This CDR3 is 14 amino acids long.

This clonotype was picked up many times. The chain is built from TRBV4-1 and TRBJ1-2; no clear D. The CDR3 length is 17 residues. The germline V and J ends were trimmed by 0 bases and 5 bases, with 19 bases remaining between them. Per germline, CDR1 MGHRA and CDR2 YSYEKL. CDR3 sequence reads: CASSQDRERSPHYGYTF. CDR3 in DNA: TGCGCCAGCAGCCAAGATCGGGAGAGATCGCCCCATTATGGCTACACCTTC.

The chain joins TRBV19 to TRBJ1-1, with 12 bases matching TRBD1. The V gene's germline CDR1 is LNHDA and CDR2 SQIVND (reference sequence). V shed 7 bases, J shed 5 bases, and the junction held 17 bases outside the gene matches. The CDR3 has 18 residues. The DNA for the CDR3 is TGTGCCAGTACCACACTGGGACAGGGGGCTATATATGGTACTGAAGCTTTCTTT. It yields the protein CASTTLGQGAIYGTEAFF.

This clonotype has ten or more counts. The chain is built from TRBV19 and TRBJ2-2; the D is unclear. This CDR3 has 14 residues. Trimming shortened V by 2 bases and J by 4 bases, and 8 bases separated the two germline ends. Per the germline V gene, CDR1 is LNHDA and CDR2 is SQIVND (reference sequence). CDR3: CASSINRGTGELFF. The CDR3 DNA sequence: TGTGCCAGTAGTATAAATCGTGGCACCGGGGAGCTGTTTTTT.

This clonotype was picked up a small number of times. The genes are TRBV6-1 and TRBJ2-5; D is perhaps TRBD1 (6 bases). Germline V gene data show CDR1 as MNHNS and CDR2 as SASEGT. There are 16 residues in the CDR3. Trimming took 8 bases from V and 2 from J, leaving 21 bases between them. Here the CDR3 reads CASRRRGKGSQETQYF. The DNA of the CDR3 is TGTGCCAGCCGGAGAAGGGGGAAAGGTTCGCAAGAGACCCAGTACTTC.

The chain employs TRBV20-1 and TRBJ2-7; tentative D call: TRBD1 (5 bases). Trimming shortened V by 0 bases and J by 1 base, and 10 bases separated the two germline ends. This CDR3 contains 14 residues. Germline CDR1 is DFQATT and CDR2 is SNEGSKA (reference sequence). The CDR3, as DNA: TGCAGTGCTAGAGATAACAGGTTTTCCTACGAGCAGTACTTC. Its translation: CSARDNRFSYEQYF.

This clonotype came up many times. In DNA, the CDR3 is TGTGCCAGCAGTGAAGGGACAAGGTCTGCATACGAGCAGTACTTC. Amino acids: CASSEGTRSAYEQYF. This chain links TRBV2 with TRBJ2-7; D may be TRBD1 (5 bases). Germline V gene data show CDR1 as SNHLY and CDR2 as FYNNEI. This CDR3 is 15 amino acids long. V lost 1 base and J 4 bases, leaving 14 bases between the germline ends. Based on the CDR3 plus reference TRBV2 and TRBJ2-7, the full variable domain is EPEVTQTPSHQVTQMGQEVILRCVPISNHLYFYWYRQILGQKVEFLVSFYNNEISEKSEIFDDQFSVERPDGSNFTLKIRSTKLEDSAMYFCASSEGTRSAYEQYFGPGTRLTVT.

The genes are TRBV6-1 and TRBJ1-3; 8 nucleotides agree with TRBD1. Per the germline V gene, CDR1 is MNHNS and CDR2 is SASEGT. J gave up 4 bases and V 2 bases, and 7 bases lay outside the gene matches. The CDR3 consists of 16 residues. Here the CDR3 DNA reads TGTGCCAGCAGTGAAAGGGGCAGGGGGCAAGGAAACACCATATATTTT. It specifies CASSERGRGQGNTIYF.

This clonotype was counted a few times. The chain joins TRBV6-2 or TRBV6-3 to TRBJ1-1; unclear D gene. Germline CDR1 and CDR2: MNHEY and SVGEGT. V was shortened by 6 bases and J by 7 bases, with 18 bases between the two germline ends. The CDR3 is made up of 14 amino acids. The DNA of the CDR3 is TGTGCCAGCAGGCCCTGGACGACGGGTCATGAAGCTTTCTTT. Its protein is CASRPWTTGHEAFF.

The V and J genes are TRBV24-1 and TRBJ2-7; D is undetermined. V was trimmed by 2 bases and J by 1 base, leaving 8 bases between them. In germline, CDR1 is KGHDR, CDR2 SFDVKD. CDR3 length equals 14 residues. CDR3 region: CATSDSFRSYEQYF. The CDR3 DNA reads as TGTGCCACCAGTGATTCTTTCCGTTCCTACGAGCAGTACTTC.